The clone carrying this T cell receptor (beta chain) was picked up a small number of times. The antigen remains undetermined. The data belong to a study of post-analysis software for immune sequencing data. Overall study context: Recorded disease courses covered relapsing-remitting, secondary progressive and progressive-relapsing multiple sclerosis. Some patients had no subtype annotation.

CDR3 length: 14 residues. V shed 4 bases, J shed 10 bases, and the junction held 9 bases outside the gene matches. From germline, CDR1 is MNHEY and CDR2 SMNVEV (reference sequence). Findings and caveats of the study: Patients had higher frequencies than controls of a handful of TRBV segments, including TRBV5-6, TRBV5-1 and TRBV20-1.

Unique molecular identifiers were built into the TCR beta cDNA libraries. A single record per CDR3 protein comes from TCRdb applying MiXCR to the PCR reads. The sample lists approximately 730,000 distinct CDR3 sequences; roughly 27% were seen once. The J gene is TRBJ2-1, the V gene TRBV27, with 8 nucleotides matching TRBD2. This sequence originates from a girl aged 5-17 years with multiple sclerosis. Sequencing was carried out using blood. CDR3: CASSSGLALSEQFF. The CDR3 coding sequence is TGTGCCAGCAGTTCCGGACTAGCCCTAAGCGAGCAGTTCTTC.